These T cell receptor beta chains were read from a single sample in a study of cytomegalovirus exposure and HLA in healthy donors. The assay was immunoSEQ multiplex PCR, and TCRdb's table has in-frame clones only and misses some. The sample lists under 150,000 clones, 80% seen once, with 3% to 4% in the top ten. The sample taken for sequencing was PBMCs. The source of these receptors is a male donor in good health and CMV-seronegative. Each CDR3 is given with its conserved first and last residue. The D gene is left open where the match is weak. Clone sizes are given selectively: once, few, many, or a class where the clone is expanded.

clone size	J gene	V gene	D gene	CDR3 DNA	CDR3 protein
-	TRBJ2-2	TRBV4-2	-	TGTGCCAGCAGCCAAGGACACAGGGACGGCGGGGAGCTGTTTTTT	CASSQGHRDGGELFF
-	TRBJ2-5	TRBV11-1	TRBD1	TGTGCCAGCAGCTCCCTTGACAGGGGTCACCAAGAGACCCAGTACTTC	CASSSLDRGHQETQYF
-	TRBJ2-5	TRBV6-6	-	TGTGCCAGCAGTGCCGGGGCAGGACTACCGGAGACCCAGTACTTC	CASSAGAGLPETQYF
-	TRBJ1-3	TRBV6-1	TRBD1	TGTGCCAGCAGTCTACAGGGGATCGGAAACACCATATATTTT	CASSLQGIGNTIYF
-	TRBJ2-7	TRBV9	TRBD2	TGTGCCAGCAGCGTAGGGCTAGCGGGCTACGAGCAGTACTTC	CASSVGLAGYEQYF
-	TRBJ1-5	TRBV19	TRBD1	TGTGCCAGTAGTGACAGGGGCACCAATCAGCCCCAGCATTTT	CASSDRGTNQPQHF
-	TRBJ2-6	TRBV7-3	-	TGTGCCAGCAGCCCCAGCTCTGGGGCCAACGTCCTGACTTTC	CASSPSSGANVLTF
-	TRBJ1-5	TRBV2	TRBD1	TGTGCCAGCAGTGTGGAACCGGGACAGGGAGCGGGGCTAAATAGCAATCAGCCCCAGCATTTT	CASSVEPGQGAGLNSNQPQHF
-	TRBJ1-1	TRBV5-1	TRBD1	TGCGCCAGCAGCGCCGGACAGGGGGCGGTCACTGAAGCTTTCTTT	CASSAGQGAVTEAFF
-	TRBJ2-1	TRBV19	TRBD1	TGTGCCAGTAGCACAGGGGTCGGGCGTGAGCAGTTCTTC	CASSTGVGREQFF
-	TRBJ1-2	TRBV25-1	-	TGTGCCAGCTCCCGGGACATTCTCGGTGGCTACACCTTC	CASSRDILGGYTF
-	TRBJ2-1	TRBV6-6	-	TGTGCCAGCAGCACAGGGGGGGTCGACAATGAGCAGTTCTTC	CASSTGGVDNEQFF
-	TRBJ2-7	TRBV6-5	-	TGTGCCAGCAGCCTTAGAAGCTCCTACGAGCAGTACTTC	CASSLRSSYEQYF
few	TRBJ2-2	TRBV7-2	TRBD1	TGTGCCAGCAGCGGCAGGGGGCGGGAGCTGTTTTTT	CASSGRGRELFF
-	TRBJ1-5	TRBV10-1	-	TGCGCCAGCAGTGAGAGCGGAATTCATCAGCCCCAGCATTTT	CASSESGIHQPQHF
-	TRBJ2-7	TRBV7-9	-	TGTTCCAGCAGCTTAGTTCTATACGAGCAGTACTTC	CSSSLVLYEQYF
-	TRBJ2-2	TRBV10-3	-	TGTGCCATCAGTGATTGGTATGCCTTCAGCACCGGGGAGCTGTTTTTT	CAISDWYAFSTGELFF
few	TRBJ2-2	TRBV4-1	TRBD2	TGCGCCAGCAGCCAAGATGAGCGGCGGGGGGGACAAACGCCGTACACCGGGGAGCTGTTTTTT	CASSQDERRGGQTPYTGELFF
-	TRBJ2-1	TRBV7-9	TRBD1	TGTGCCAGCTTCCAAAGGGACAGCAAAGACGATGAGCAGTTCTTC	CASFQRDSKDDEQFF
few	TRBJ2-2	TRBV11-2	TRBD1	TGTGCCAGCAGCACCAGGACAGGTGGGAACACCGGGGAGCTGTTTTTT	CASSTRTGGNTGELFF
-	TRBJ2-4	TRBV7-9	-	TGTTCCAGCAGCTTTTCCACGAGAAACATTCAGTACTTC	CSSSFSTRNIQYF
-	TRBJ2-6	TRBV7-2	-	TGTGCCAGCAGCTTACTGGGGGCCAACGGCCTGACTTTC	CASSLLGANGLTF
-	TRBJ2-5	TRBV25-1	-	TGTGCCAGCAACCCACCCGGGACACAAGAGACCCAGTACTTC	CASNPPGTQETQYF
-	TRBJ2-2	TRBV11-3	-	TGTGCCAGCAGCCCCGGTACCGGGGAGCTGTTTTTT	CASSPGTGELFF
-	TRBJ2-2	TRBV2	-	-	CASSTSILRELFF
-	TRBJ2-2	TRBV7-6	-	TGTGCCGGAAAAGGACAGCAAACCGGGGAGCTGTTTTTT	CAGKGQQTGELFF
-	TRBJ2-6	TRBV6-1	-	TGTGCCAGCAGTGCGATCGCGGGCACTGGGGCCAACGTCCTGACTTTC	CASSAIAGTGANVLTF
-	TRBJ2-7	TRBV10-1	-	TGCGCCAGCAGTGAGTCCCCCCGCTACGAGCAGTACTTC	CASSESPRYEQYF
-	TRBJ2-1	TRBV9	TRBD2	TGTGCCAGCAGCGTAGCCACCGACAAGGGAGGGTGGGAGCAGTTCTTC	CASSVATDKGGWEQFF
-	TRBJ2-2	TRBV4-2	TRBD1	TGTGCCAGCAGCCCCCTATCGGCAGGGGGGAACACCGGGGAGCTGTTTTTT	CASSPLSAGGNTGELFF
-	TRBJ1-6	TRBV6-6	-	TGTGCCAGCAGTTACGTAGACAGGACTAATTCACCCCTCCACTTT	CASSYVDRTNSPLHF
-	TRBJ1-5	TRBV12-5	-	TGTGCTAGTGGTTTCTTACTGCGCAATCAGCCCCAGCATTTT	CASGFLLRNQPQHF
-	TRBJ1-2	TRBV2	TRBD1	TGTGCCAGCAGTGAATTGGGACAGGGTACGGGCTACACCTTC	CASSELGQGTGYTF
-	TRBJ1-1	TRBV6-5	-	TGTGCCAGCAGTTACCGGGGGAGGAACACTGAAGCTTTCTTT	CASSYRGRNTEAFF
-	TRBJ2-7	TRBV5-4	TRBD2	TGTGCCAGCAGCTTGCGGGGGGGAGTTGGGTACGAGCAGTACTTC	CASSLRGGVGYEQYF
-	TRBJ1-1	TRBV19	TRBD1	TGTGCCAGCTCCAGGACAGGGAGGACGCCTGAAGCTTTCTTT	CASSRTGRTPEAFF